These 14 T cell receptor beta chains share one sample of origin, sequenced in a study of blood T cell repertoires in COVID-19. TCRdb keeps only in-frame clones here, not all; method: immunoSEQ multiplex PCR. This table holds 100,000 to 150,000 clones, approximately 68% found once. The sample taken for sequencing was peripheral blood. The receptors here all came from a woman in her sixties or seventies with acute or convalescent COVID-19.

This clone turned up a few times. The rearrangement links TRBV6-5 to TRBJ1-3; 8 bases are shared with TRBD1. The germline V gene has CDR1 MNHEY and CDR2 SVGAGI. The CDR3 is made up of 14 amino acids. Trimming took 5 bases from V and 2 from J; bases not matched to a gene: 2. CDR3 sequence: CASSTDRAGNTIYF. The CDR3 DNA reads TGTGCCAGCAGTACGGACAGGGCTGGAAACACCATATATTTT.

This CDR3 reads CASSSGLSSYNEQFF. The DNA for the CDR3 is TGTGCCAGTAGTAGCGGGTTGAGCTCCTACAATGAGCAGTTCTTC. The chain uses TRBV19 and TRBJ2-1; maybe TRBD2 (5 bases). The CDR3 is made up of 15 amino acids. Trimming left V 4 bases short and J 0 bases short, with 10 bases between. The V gene's germline CDR1 is LNHDA and CDR2 SQIVND (reference sequence).

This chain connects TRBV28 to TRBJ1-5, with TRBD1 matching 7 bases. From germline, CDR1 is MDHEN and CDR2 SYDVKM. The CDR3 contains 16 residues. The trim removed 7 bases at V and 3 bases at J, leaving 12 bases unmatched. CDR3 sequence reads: CASTSQGVWVNQPQHF. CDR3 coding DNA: TGTGCCAGCACATCCCAGGGGGTCTGGGTCAATCAGCCCCAGCATTTT.

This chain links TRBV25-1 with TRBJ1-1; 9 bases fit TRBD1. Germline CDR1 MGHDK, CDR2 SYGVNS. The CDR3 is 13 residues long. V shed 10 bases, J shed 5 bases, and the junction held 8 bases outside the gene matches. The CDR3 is CATAGTGKTEAFF. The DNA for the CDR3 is TGTGCCACCGCCGGGACAGGGAAGACTGAAGCTTTCTTT.

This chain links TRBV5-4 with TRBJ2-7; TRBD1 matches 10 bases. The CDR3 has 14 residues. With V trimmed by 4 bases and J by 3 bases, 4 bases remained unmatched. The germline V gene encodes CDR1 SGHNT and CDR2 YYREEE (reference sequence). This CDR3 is CASSLRTGGYEQYF. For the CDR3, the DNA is TGTGCCAGCAGCCTGCGGACAGGGGGCTACGAGCAGTACTTC.

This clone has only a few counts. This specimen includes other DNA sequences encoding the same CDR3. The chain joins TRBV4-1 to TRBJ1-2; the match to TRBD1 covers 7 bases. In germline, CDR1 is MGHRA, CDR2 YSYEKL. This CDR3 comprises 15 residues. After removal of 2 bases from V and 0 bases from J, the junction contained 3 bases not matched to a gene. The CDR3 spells CASSQNRGANYGYTF. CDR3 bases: TGCGCCAGCAGCCAAAACAGGGGAGCTAACTATGGCTACACCTTC.

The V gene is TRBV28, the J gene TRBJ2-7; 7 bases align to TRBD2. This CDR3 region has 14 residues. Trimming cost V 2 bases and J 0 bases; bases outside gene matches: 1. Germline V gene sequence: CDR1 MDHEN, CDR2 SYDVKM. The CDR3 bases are TGTGCCAGCAGTTTAGGCGGGAGCTCCTACGAGCAGTACTTC. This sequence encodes CASSLGGSSYEQYF.

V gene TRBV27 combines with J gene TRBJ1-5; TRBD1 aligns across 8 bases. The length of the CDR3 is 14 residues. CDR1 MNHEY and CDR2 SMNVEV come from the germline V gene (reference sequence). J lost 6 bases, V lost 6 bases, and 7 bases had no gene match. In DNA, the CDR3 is TGTGCCAGCAGGCGGACAGGGACAGGTCAGCCCCAGCATTTT. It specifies CASRRTGTGQPQHF.

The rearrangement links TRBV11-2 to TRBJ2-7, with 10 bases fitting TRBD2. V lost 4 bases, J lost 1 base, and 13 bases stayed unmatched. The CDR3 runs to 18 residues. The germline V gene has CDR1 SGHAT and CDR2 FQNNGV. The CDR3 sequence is CASSSTSGAENWSYEQYF. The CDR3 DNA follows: TGTGCCAGCAGCTCCACTAGCGGGGCGGAGAACTGGTCCTACGAGCAGTACTTC.

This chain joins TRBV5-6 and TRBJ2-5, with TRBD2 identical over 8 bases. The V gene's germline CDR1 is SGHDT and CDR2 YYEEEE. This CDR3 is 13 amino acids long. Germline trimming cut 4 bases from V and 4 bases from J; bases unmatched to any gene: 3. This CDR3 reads CASSLGLGETQYF. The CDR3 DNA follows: TGTGCCAGCAGCCTGGGACTAGGAGAGACCCAGTACTTC.

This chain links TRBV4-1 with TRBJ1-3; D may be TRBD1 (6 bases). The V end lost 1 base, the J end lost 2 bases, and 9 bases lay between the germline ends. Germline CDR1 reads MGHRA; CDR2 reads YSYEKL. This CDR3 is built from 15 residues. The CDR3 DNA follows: TGCGCCAGCAGCCAAGTCGGGACACCTGGAAACACCATATATTTT. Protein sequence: CASSQVGTPGNTIYF.

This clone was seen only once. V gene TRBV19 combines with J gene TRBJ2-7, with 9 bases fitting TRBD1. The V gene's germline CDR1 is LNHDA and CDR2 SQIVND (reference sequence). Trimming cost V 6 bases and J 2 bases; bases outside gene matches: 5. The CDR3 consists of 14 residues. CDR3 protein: CASSDRGSTYEQYF. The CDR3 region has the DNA TGTGCCAGTAGCGACAGGGGGTCTACCTACGAGCAGTACTTC. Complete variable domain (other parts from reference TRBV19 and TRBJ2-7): DGGITQSPKYLFRKEGQNVTLSCEQNLNHDAMYWYRQDPGQGLRLIYYSQIVNDFQKGDIAEGYSVSREKKESFPLTVTSAQKNPTAFYLCASSDRGSTYEQYFGPGTRLTVT.

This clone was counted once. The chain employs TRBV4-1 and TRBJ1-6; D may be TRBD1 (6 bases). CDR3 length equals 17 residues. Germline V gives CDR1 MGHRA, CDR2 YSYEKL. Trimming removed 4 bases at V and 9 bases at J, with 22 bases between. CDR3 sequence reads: CASSRRQGNLGGSPLHF. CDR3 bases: TGCGCCAGCAGCCGAAGGCAGGGAAATTTAGGGGGTTCACCCCTCCACTTT.

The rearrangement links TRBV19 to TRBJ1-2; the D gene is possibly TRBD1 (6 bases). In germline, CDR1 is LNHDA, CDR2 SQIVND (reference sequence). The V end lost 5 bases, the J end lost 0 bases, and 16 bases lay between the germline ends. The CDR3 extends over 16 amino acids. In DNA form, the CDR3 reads TGTGCCAGTAGTCGCCAGAGGACAGCGTCTAACTATGGCTACACCTTC. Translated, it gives CASSRQRTASNYGYTF.